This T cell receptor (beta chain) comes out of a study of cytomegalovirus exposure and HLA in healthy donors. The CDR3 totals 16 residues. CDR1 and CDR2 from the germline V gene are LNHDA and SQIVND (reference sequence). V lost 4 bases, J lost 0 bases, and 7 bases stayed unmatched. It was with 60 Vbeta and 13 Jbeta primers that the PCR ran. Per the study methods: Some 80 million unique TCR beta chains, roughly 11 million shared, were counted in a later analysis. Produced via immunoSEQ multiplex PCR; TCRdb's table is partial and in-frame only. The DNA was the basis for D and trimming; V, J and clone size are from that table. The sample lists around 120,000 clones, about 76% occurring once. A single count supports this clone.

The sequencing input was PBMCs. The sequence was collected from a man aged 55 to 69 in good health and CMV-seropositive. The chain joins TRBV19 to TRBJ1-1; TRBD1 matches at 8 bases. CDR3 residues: CASSKAGGLMNTEAFF. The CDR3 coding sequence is TGTGCCAGTAGTAAGGCAGGGGGCCTAATGAACACTGAAGCTTTCTTT.